This T cell receptor beta chain is drawn from a study of OX40 agonist ivuxolimab in advanced cancers. Study-level background: Averaging approximately 60 years in age, with a range of roughly 20 to 90, the cohort was 82.7% male.

Using immunoSEQ multiplex PCR, the repertoire was profiled, and TCRdb retains in-frame clones only, with some absent. The sample lists tens of thousands of clones; about 80% were seen once. CDR1 and CDR2 from the germline V gene are SGHDT and YYEEEE. V was cut by 6 bases and J by 0 bases, with 13 bases left in between. The CDR3 has 15 residues. Patients with a history of autoimmune disease or on systemic immunosuppression were excluded. This chain links TRBV5-6 with TRBJ1-3, with a weak D call TRBD1 (5 bases). This receptor was obtained from an adult with an advanced solid tumor such as melanoma, head and neck, liver or kidney cancer. The input for sequencing was CD4+ or CD8+ T cells sorted from blood, taken in a trial of the OX40 agonist ivuxolimab. The CDR3 bases are TGTGCCAGCACCCCCGGGGCGAGCTCTGGAAACACCATATATTTT. Its protein is CASTPGASSGNTIYF.